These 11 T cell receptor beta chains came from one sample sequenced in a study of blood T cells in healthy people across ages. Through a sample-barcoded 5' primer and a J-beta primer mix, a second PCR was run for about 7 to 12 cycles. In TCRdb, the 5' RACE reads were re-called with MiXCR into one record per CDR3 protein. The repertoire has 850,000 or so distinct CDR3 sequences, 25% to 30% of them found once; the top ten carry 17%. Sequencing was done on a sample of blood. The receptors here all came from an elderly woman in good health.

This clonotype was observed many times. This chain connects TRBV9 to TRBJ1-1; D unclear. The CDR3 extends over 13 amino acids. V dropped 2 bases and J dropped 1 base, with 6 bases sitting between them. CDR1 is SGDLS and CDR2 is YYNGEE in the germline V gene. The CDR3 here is CASSVTENTEAFF. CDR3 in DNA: TGTGCCAGCAGCGTGACTGAGAACACTGAAGCTTTCTTT.

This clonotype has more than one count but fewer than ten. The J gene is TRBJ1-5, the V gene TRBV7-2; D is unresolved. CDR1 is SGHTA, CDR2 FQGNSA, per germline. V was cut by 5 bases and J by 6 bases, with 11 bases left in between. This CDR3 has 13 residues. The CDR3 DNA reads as TGTGCCAGCAGCCCCGGGTCGAGTCAGCCCCAGCATTTT. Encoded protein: CASSPGSSQPQHF.

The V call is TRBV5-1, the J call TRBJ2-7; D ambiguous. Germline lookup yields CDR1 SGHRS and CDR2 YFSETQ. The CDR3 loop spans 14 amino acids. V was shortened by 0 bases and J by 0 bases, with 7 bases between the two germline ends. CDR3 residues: CASSLDTSSYEQYF. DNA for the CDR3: TGCGCCAGCAGCTTGGACACAAGCTCCTACGAGCAGTACTTC.

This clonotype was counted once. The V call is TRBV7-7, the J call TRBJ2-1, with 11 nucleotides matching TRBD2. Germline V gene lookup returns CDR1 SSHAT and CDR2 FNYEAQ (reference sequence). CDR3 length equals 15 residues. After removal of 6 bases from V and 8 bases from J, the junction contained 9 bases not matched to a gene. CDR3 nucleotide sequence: TGTGCCAGCAGTCAAGGACTAGCGGGCGGAGATGAGCAGTTCTTC. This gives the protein CASSQGLAGGDEQFF.

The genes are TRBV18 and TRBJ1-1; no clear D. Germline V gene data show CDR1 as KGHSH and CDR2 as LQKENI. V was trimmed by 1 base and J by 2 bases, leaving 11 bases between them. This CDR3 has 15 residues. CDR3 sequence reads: CASSPRKTSNTEAFF. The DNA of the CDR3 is TGTGCCAGCTCACCACGGAAAACCTCTAACACTGAAGCTTTCTTT.

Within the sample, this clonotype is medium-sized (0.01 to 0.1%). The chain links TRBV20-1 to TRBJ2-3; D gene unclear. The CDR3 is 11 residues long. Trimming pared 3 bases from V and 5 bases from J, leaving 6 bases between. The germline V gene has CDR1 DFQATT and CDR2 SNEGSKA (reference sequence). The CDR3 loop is CSARLRDTQYF. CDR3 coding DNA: TGCAGTGCTAGGCTTAGAGATACGCAGTATTTT.

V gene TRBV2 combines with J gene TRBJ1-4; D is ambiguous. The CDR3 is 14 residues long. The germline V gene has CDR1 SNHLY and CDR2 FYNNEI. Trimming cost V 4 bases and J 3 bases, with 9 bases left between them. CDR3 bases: TGTGCCAGCAGTGTAGGCATACCTAATGAAAAACTGTTTTTT. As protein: CASSVGIPNEKLFF.

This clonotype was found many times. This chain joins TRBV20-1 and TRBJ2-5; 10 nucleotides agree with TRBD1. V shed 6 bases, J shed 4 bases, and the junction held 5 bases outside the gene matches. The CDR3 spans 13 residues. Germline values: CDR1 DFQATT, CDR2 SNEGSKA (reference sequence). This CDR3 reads CSAGTGDRETQYF. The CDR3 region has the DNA TGCAGTGCCGGGACAGGGGATAGAGAGACCCAGTACTTC.

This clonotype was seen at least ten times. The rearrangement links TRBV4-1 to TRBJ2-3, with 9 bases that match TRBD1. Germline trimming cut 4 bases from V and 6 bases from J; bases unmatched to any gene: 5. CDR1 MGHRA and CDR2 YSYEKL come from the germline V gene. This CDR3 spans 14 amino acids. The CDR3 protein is CASSPRTGEDTQYF. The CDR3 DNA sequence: TGCGCCAGCAGCCCGCGGACAGGGGAGGATACGCAGTATTTT.

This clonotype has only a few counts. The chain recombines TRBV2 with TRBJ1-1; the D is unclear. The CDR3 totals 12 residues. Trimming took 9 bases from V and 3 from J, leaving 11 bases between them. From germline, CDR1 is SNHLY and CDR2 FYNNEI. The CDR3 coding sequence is TGTGCCAGTACCAGGAGAGACACTGAAGCTTTCTTT. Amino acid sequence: CASTRRDTEAFF.

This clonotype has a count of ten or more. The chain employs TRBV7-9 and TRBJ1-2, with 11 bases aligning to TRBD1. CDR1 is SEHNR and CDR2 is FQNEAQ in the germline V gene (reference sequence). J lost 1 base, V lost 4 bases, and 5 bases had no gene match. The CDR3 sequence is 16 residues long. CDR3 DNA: TGTGCCAGCAGCTCGGGGACAGGGGGTTTTAACTATGGCTACACCTTC. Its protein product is CASSSGTGGFNYGYTF.